A single sample gave rise to the 32 T cell receptor beta chains below, sequenced in a study of graft-versus-host responses after intestinal transplantation. The protocol was immunoSEQ multiplex PCR, while the TCRdb copy is restricted to in-frame clones and leaves out a portion. This repertoire shows just under 8,000 clones, 95% to 98% found once; its top ten account for 0.2% to 0.3%. The sample here was PBMCs, taken 23 days after intestinal transplant. The receptor source for this set is a human patient who received an intestinal transplant, so some T cells may come from the graft donor.

This sequence joins TRBV29-1 and TRBJ2-5, with D unclear. There are 14 residues in the CDR3. Trimming stripped 6 bases from V and 5 bases from J, with 19 bases between. CDR1 and CDR2 (germline): SQVTM, ANQGSEA. CDR3 nucleotides: TGCAGCGTCGTGGTCGTGGGTTCCGGCGAGACCCAGTACTTC. Its protein is CSVVVVGSGETQYF.

This clone was picked up one time. The V call is TRBV5-6, the J call TRBJ2-7, with TRBD1 matching 12 bases. V lost 4 bases, J lost 9 bases, and 5 bases stayed unmatched. This CDR3 has 13 amino acids. Germline CDR1 SGHDT, CDR2 YYEEEE. The CDR3 coding sequence is TGTGCCAGCAGCCAGGGACAGGGGGCATGGCAGTACTTC. It specifies CASSQGQGAWQYF. Full variable domain (rest looked up from reference TRBV5-6 and TRBJ2-7): DAGVTQSPTHLIKTRGQQVTLRCSPKSGHDTVSWYQQALGQGPQFIFQYYEEEERQRGNFPDRFSGHQFPNYSSELNVNALLLGDSALYLCASSQGQGAWQYFGPGTRLTVT.

The chain recombines TRBV27 with TRBJ2-1, with D hard to call. Germline CDR1 is MNHEY and CDR2 is SMNVEV (reference sequence). The CDR3 is made up of 11 amino acids. V dropped 8 bases and J dropped 8 bases, with 10 bases sitting between them. CDR3 amino acids: CASELGYEQFF. The DNA for the CDR3 is TGTGCCAGCGAGTTGGGATATGAGCAGTTCTTC.

V gene TRBV10-1 combines with J gene TRBJ2-3, with 10 bases aligning to TRBD1. The CDR3 has 16 residues. In germline, CDR1 is WNHNN, CDR2 SYGVQD (reference sequence). The V segment lost 4 bases and the J segment 3 bases; nucleotides outside the gene matches: 7. CDR3 coding DNA: TGCGCCAGCAGTGTGACAGGGGGCTACAGAACAGATACGCAGTATTTT. This gives the protein CASSVTGGYRTDTQYF.

The chain uses TRBV27 and TRBJ1-2, with no clear D. Trimming cost V 2 bases and J 5 bases, with 12 bases left between them. CDR3 length: 14 residues. The germline V gene has CDR1 MNHEY and CDR2 SMNVEV (reference sequence). As DNA, the CDR3 is TGTGCCAGCAGTTTAACCCGAGGGTGGTATGGCTACACCTTC. It codes for CASSLTRGWYGYTF.

This clone was recorded only once. The V gene is TRBV6-1, the J gene TRBJ2-7, with 11 bases identical to TRBD2. The CDR3 is 14 amino acids. V was pared by 6 bases and J by 3 bases, with 4 bases of the junction left unmatched. Germline CDR1 and CDR2: MNHNS and SASEGT. The CDR3 bases are TGTGCCAGCAGCCCCGGGACTAGCGGCTACGAGCAGTACTTC. This gives the protein CASSPGTSGYEQYF.

The rearrangement joins TRBV2 to TRBJ2-7; D may be TRBD2 (6 bases). The germline CDR1 and CDR2 sequences are SNHLY and FYNNEI. The length of the CDR3 is 14 residues. V lost 6 bases, J lost 0 bases, and 12 bases lay in between. CDR3 DNA: TGTGCCAGCAGCCGGGACTCCAGCTCCTACGAGCAGTACTTC. Its translation: CASSRDSSSYEQYF.

This rearrangement joins TRBV28 to TRBJ2-3; 9 nucleotides agree with TRBD2. The CDR3 runs to 16 residues. Unmatched junction bases numbered 9, after V lost 6 bases and J lost 2 bases. Germline CDR1 reads MDHEN; CDR2 reads SYDVKM. The CDR3 DNA reads TGTGCCAGCAGAGTCCTAGCGGGGCCGATCACAGATACGCAGTATTTT. This translates into CASRVLAGPITDTQYF.

This clone has a single count. The chain uses TRBV6-6 and TRBJ2-7, with 8 nucleotides matching TRBD2. The CDR3 runs 13 residues. The germline V gene encodes CDR1 MNHNY and CDR2 SVGAGI (reference sequence). Germline trimming cut 11 bases from V and 0 bases from J; bases unmatched to any gene: 6. CDR3 residues: CAGRSGSSYEQYF. Here the CDR3 DNA reads TGTGCCGGTAGAAGCGGGAGCTCCTACGAGCAGTACTTC.

This clone was seen only a few times. The chain has TRBV7-6 and TRBJ2-7; 11 bases are a match to TRBD2. The CDR3 extends over 17 amino acids. Germline V gives CDR1 SGHVS, CDR2 FNYEAQ. With V trimmed by 1 base and J by 7 bases, 12 bases remained unmatched. For the CDR3, the DNA is TGTGCCAGCAGCTTAGAAACCCCAGGGACTAGCGGCTGGGAGCAGTACTTC. Protein: CASSLETPGTSGWEQYF.

Turning to this clone: An end of the junction does not agree with germline; a read error may underlie this. The same CDR3 can be traced to other DNA sequences in this sample. As DNA, the CDR3 is TGCGCCAGCACCCCCGACGGGAGGAACTCCTACGAGCAGTACTTC. It is translated as CASTPDGRNSYEQYF. V and J are TRBV11-1 and TRBJ2-7; 7 positions agree with TRBD2. CDR3 size: 15 residues. The V gene's germline CDR1 is SGHAT and CDR2 FQDESV (reference sequence). The whole variable domain, filled in from reference TRBV11-1 and TRBJ2-7, reads EAEVAQSPRYKITEKSQAVAFWCDPISGHATLYWYRQILGQGPELLVQFQDESVVDDSQLPKDRFSAERLKGVDSTLKIQPAELGDSAMYLCASTPDGRNSYEQYFGPGTRLTVT.

The chain joins TRBV5-1 to TRBJ2-1; D tentatively fits TRBD1 or TRBD2 (6 bases each). Trimming cost V 3 bases and J 0 bases, with 19 bases left between them. Germline-derived CDR1 and CDR2 are SGHRS and YFSETQ. The CDR3 sequence is 18 residues long. CDR3 in amino acids: CASSSRLGRGSSYNEQFF. The CDR3 bases are TGCGCCAGCAGCTCAAGACTAGGAAGGGGGAGCTCCTACAATGAGCAGTTCTTC.

This rearrangement joins TRBV5-1 to TRBJ1-1; 7 positions match TRBD1. The CDR3 consists of 17 residues. V lost 3 bases, J lost 0 bases, and 11 bases stayed unmatched. Germline CDR1 SGHRS, CDR2 YFSETQ. CDR3 DNA sequence: TGCGCCAGCAGCTGGGACAGCAACATACCTCTGAACACTGAAGCTTTCTTT. Encoded protein: CASSWDSNIPLNTEAFF. The complete variable domain, with remaining parts taken from reference TRBV5-1 and TRBJ1-1, reads KAGVTQTPRYLIKTRGQQVTLSCSPISGHRSVSWYQQTPGQGLQFLFEYFSETQRNKGNFPGRFSGRQFSNSRSEMNVSTLELGDSALYLCASSWDSNIPLNTEAFFGQGTRLTVV.

CDR3 nucleotides: TGTGCCAGCAGCTTAGGGTTTTTAAGCAGAACCCAAGAGACCCAGTACTTC. It codes for CASSLGFLSRTQETQYF. This chain uses TRBV11-1 with TRBJ2-5; D unclear. The germline CDR1 and CDR2 sequences are SGHAT and FQDESV (reference sequence). Trimming left V 1 base short and J 1 base short, with 16 bases between. The CDR3 has 17 residues.

This chain joins TRBV6-5 and TRBJ1-1; D uncertain. The CDR3 has 11 residues. Germline loops: CDR1 MNHEY, CDR2 SVGAGI. Between the trimmed V and J ends, which lost 6 bases and 10 bases, there was a span of 12 bases. CDR3 DNA: TGTGCCAGCAGCTTAGCCGGAGGAGCTTTCTTT. This gives the protein CASSLAGGAFF.

This clone came up once. V usage is TRBV9 and J usage is TRBJ2-2; D call uncertain. The CDR3 contains 16 residues. The germline V gene encodes CDR1 SGDLS and CDR2 YYNGEE. The germline V and J ends were trimmed by 0 bases and 2 bases, with 11 bases remaining between them. Here the CDR3 reads CASSVGQVKNTGELFF. In nucleotides, the CDR3 is TGTGCCAGCAGCGTAGGTCAGGTCAAAAACACCGGGGAGCTGTTTTTT. Full variable domain (remainder filled in from reference TRBV9 and TRBJ2-2): DSGVTQTPKHLITATGQRVTLRCSPRSGDLSVYWYQQSLDQGLQFLIQYYNGEERAKGNILERFSAQQFPDLHSELNLSSLELGDSALYFCASSVGQVKNTGELFFGEGSRLTVL.

The J gene is TRBJ2-7, the V gene TRBV5-1, with 11 bases that match TRBD2. Germline V gene lookup returns CDR1 SGHRS and CDR2 YFSETQ. The CDR3 covers 17 residues. Unmatched junction bases numbered 14, after V lost 4 bases and J lost 5 bases. The CDR3 is CASSSRLAGGSPDEQYF. CDR3 bases: TGCGCCAGCAGCAGCCGCCTAGCGGGAGGTTCTCCTGACGAGCAGTACTTC. Using reference TRBV5-1 and TRBJ2-7 for the parts outside the CDR3, the full variable domain is KAGVTQTPRYLIKTRGQQVTLSCSPISGHRSVSWYQQTPGQGLQFLFEYFSETQRNKGNFPGRFSGRQFSNSRSEMNVSTLELGDSALYLCASSSRLAGGSPDEQYFGPGTRLTVT.

The chain links TRBV28 to TRBJ2-7; 10 bases are a match to TRBD2. The germline V gene encodes CDR1 MDHEN and CDR2 SYDVKM. V dropped 5 bases and J dropped 7; count of bases not matched to a gene: 2. This CDR3 has 12 residues. DNA of the CDR3: TGTGCCAGCAGTCAACTAGCGGGGGAGCAGTACTTC. Encoded protein: CASSQLAGEQYF.

This clone was counted a few times. The J gene is TRBJ2-2, the V gene TRBV14; D is undetermined. Germline V gene lookup returns CDR1 SGHDN and CDR2 FVKESK. The CDR3 extends over 14 amino acids. The germline V and J ends were trimmed by 1 base and 8 bases, with 11 bases remaining between them. The CDR3 reads CASSQVFGRGELFF. CDR3 DNA sequence: TGTGCCAGCAGCCAAGTGTTTGGTAGAGGGGAGCTGTTTTTT.

The chain carries TRBV6-5 and TRBJ2-5; D is unclear. The CDR3 contains 13 residues. V was pared by 4 bases and J by 1 base, with 7 bases between. Looked up from germline, CDR1 is MNHEY and CDR2 is SVGAGI. The CDR3: CASSSTSQETQYF. CDR3 DNA sequence: TGTGCCAGCAGTTCGACAAGCCAAGAGACCCAGTACTTC.

V usage is TRBV7-9 and J usage is TRBJ1-3; possibly TRBD1 for D (5 bases). Trimming removed 1 base from V and 5 bases from J, with 9 bases in between. Per germline, CDR1 SEHNR and CDR2 FQNEAQ (reference sequence). The CDR3 runs to 14 residues. The CDR3 is CASSLVADRNTIYF. DNA of the CDR3: TGTGCCAGCAGCTTAGTGGCGGACAGAAACACCATATATTTT. The complete variable domain, with remaining parts taken from reference TRBV7-9 and TRBJ1-3, reads DTGVSQNPRHKITKRGQNVTFRCDPISEHNRLYWYRQTLGQGPEFLTYFQNEAQLEKSRLLSDRFSAERPKGSFSTLEIQRTEQGDSAMYLCASSLVADRNTIYFGEGSWLTVV.

The chain combines TRBV27 with TRBJ1-1; tentatively, D is TRBD1 (5 bases). The V end was cut by 0 bases, the J end by 4 bases, with 21 bases between. Germline loops: CDR1 MNHEY, CDR2 SMNVEV (reference sequence). This CDR3 spans 18 amino acids. In DNA form, the CDR3 reads TGTGCCAGCAGTTTATCCAATCCGCTAACGGGGGTAGGCACTGAAGCTTTCTTT. This codes for CASSLSNPLTGVGTEAFF.

The J gene is TRBJ2-4, the V gene TRBV27, with TRBD2 matching 9 bases. The junction had 16 bases not matched to a gene; V was cut back by 11 bases and J by 5 bases. The CDR3 contains 16 residues. Germline-derived CDR1 and CDR2 are MNHEY and SMNVEV (reference sequence). The CDR3 nucleotides read TGTGCCCGAGCGGGGCTAGCGGGATGGTATGAAAACATTCAGTACTTC. Its protein is CARAGLAGWYENIQYF.

CDR3 amino acids: CATSNRDRPYEQYF. The CDR3 nucleotides read TGTGCCACCAGCAACAGGGACCGACCCTACGAGCAGTACTTC. The chain is built from TRBV15 and TRBJ2-7, with a possible D match to TRBD1 (6 bases). The CDR3 has 14 amino acids. Between the trimmed V and J ends, which lost 4 bases and 2 bases, there was a span of 12 bases. The V gene's germline CDR1 is LNHNV and CDR2 YYDKDF (reference sequence).

The chain has TRBV10-3 and TRBJ1-1; possibly TRBD1 for D (5 bases). Trimming cost V 0 bases and J 0 bases, with 14 bases left between them. Looked up from germline, CDR1 is ENHRY and CDR2 is SYGVKD. The CDR3 runs to 17 residues. CDR3 region: CAISESSRVTLNTEAFF. Written as DNA, the CDR3 is TGTGCCATCAGTGAGTCGTCCAGGGTCACGCTGAACACTGAAGCTTTCTTT.

The chain recombines TRBV7-9 with TRBJ2-7, with D possibly matching TRBD1 (6 bases). Germline V gene data show CDR1 as SEHNR and CDR2 as FQNEAQ (reference sequence). The V gene lost 3 bases and the J gene lost 6 bases, with 15 bases spanning the gap. The CDR3 totals 14 residues. The CDR3 sequence is CASSFGQGRLEQYF. The CDR3 bases are TGTGCCAGCAGCTTCGGGCAGGGGCGCCTCGAGCAGTACTTC.

This chain uses TRBV4-1 with TRBJ2-1, with D possibly being TRBD2 (5 bases). The germline gives CDR1 MGHRA, CDR2 YSYEKL. The germline V and J ends were trimmed by 4 bases and 0 bases, with 16 bases remaining between them. There are 17 residues in the CDR3. Written as DNA, the CDR3 is TGCGCCAGCAGCCTCCGGGGTCCGGAAAGCTCCTACAATGAGCAGTTCTTC. Its translation is CASSLRGPESSYNEQFF.

In DNA, the CDR3 is TGTGCCAGCAGTGAATCAATGGACAGAAACAAAGAGACCCAGTACTTC. As protein: CASSESMDRNKETQYF. V usage is TRBV25-1 and J usage is TRBJ2-5, with a weak D call TRBD1 (6 bases). Trimming left V 1 base short and J 3 bases short, with 15 bases between. The CDR3 contains 16 residues. CDR1 and CDR2 from the germline V gene are MGHDK and SYGVNS.

The chain is built from TRBV13 and TRBJ1-2; D not certain. Germline loops: CDR1 PRHDT, CDR2 FYEKMQ (reference sequence). The CDR3 length is 15 residues. The germline V and J ends were trimmed by 4 bases and 4 bases, with 16 bases remaining between them. The DNA of the CDR3 is TGTGCCAGCAGCTCACTGGAAGGAGGAAGCTATGGCTACACCTTC. This sequence encodes CASSSLEGGSYGYTF. The full variable domain, in which reference TRBV13 and TRBJ1-2 provide the parts outside the CDR3, is AAGVIQSPRHLIKEKRETATLKCYPIPRHDTVYWYQQGPGQDPQFLISFYEKMQSDKGSIPDRFSAQQFSDYHSELNMSSLELGDSALYFCASSSLEGGSYGYTFGSGTRLTVV.

This chain connects TRBV15 to TRBJ1-1, with a possible D match to TRBD1 (5 bases). Between the trimmed V and J ends, which lost 1 base and 1 base, there was a span of 10 bases. Germline V gene data show CDR1 as LNHNV and CDR2 as YYDKDF (reference sequence). CDR3 size: 15 residues. CDR3 sequence: CATSRGGLWNTEAFF. The DNA of the CDR3 is TGTGCCACCAGCAGAGGGGGACTCTGGAACACTGAAGCTTTCTTT.

The V gene is TRBV6-1, the J gene TRBJ2-7; D is undetermined. The CDR3 loop spans 12 amino acids. V gave up 1 base and J gave up 5 bases, with 6 bases separating them. The germline CDR1 and CDR2 sequences are MNHNS and SASEGT. CDR3 DNA: TGTGCCAGCAGTGAAGGGATCAACGAGCAGTACTTC. As protein: CASSEGINEQYF.

The chain joins TRBV29-1 to TRBJ1-2; weak D call: TRBD1 (5 bases). Trimming took off 6 bases at V and 3 bases at J, with 14 bases between the two ends. CDR3 length equals 13 residues. CDR1 SQVTM and CDR2 ANQGSEA come from the germline V gene. Here the CDR3 reads CSVPRDSYYGYTF. In DNA form, the CDR3 reads TGCAGCGTACCCAGGGATAGCTACTATGGCTACACCTTC.